The 23 T cell receptor beta chains given below trace back to one sample, sequenced in a study of post-analysis software for immune sequencing data. Findings of the study overall: The five TRBV segments detected at higher frequency in patients than in controls included TRBV5-6, TRBV5-1 and TRBV20-1.

Unique-molecular-identifier-tagged TCR beta cDNA libraries were used. One entry per CDR3 protein results from TCRdb running MiXCR on the PCR reads. The repertoire has 650,000 to 850,000 distinct CDR3 sequences, under 60% of them found once; the top ten carry 4.9%. These receptors have no known antigen. Sequences were obtained from blood. The receptors here all came from a girl under 18 with multiple sclerosis.

This chain connects TRBV12-3 or TRBV12-4 to TRBJ2-5; 8 nucleotides align to TRBD2. The J segment lost 4 bases and the V segment lost 7 bases, leaving 11 bases of the junction unmatched. The CDR3 is made up of 15 amino acids. The CDR3 sequence is CASNSPAGGGETQYF. Written as DNA, the CDR3 is TGTGCCAGCAACTCACCTGCGGGAGGCGGAGAGACCCAGTACTTC.

This rearrangement joins TRBV29-1 to TRBJ1-5; 8 bases fit TRBD1. Per the germline V gene, CDR1 is SQVTM and CDR2 is ANQGSEA. The V segment lost 4 bases and the J segment 5 bases; nucleotides outside the gene matches: 10. CDR3 length equals 15 residues. Written as DNA, the CDR3 is TGCAGCGTTGCCGAGTCGGGACAGGAGGATCAGCCCCAGCATTTT. Amino acids: CSVAESGQEDQPQHF.

This clonotype has just one count. The rearrangement links TRBV29-1 to TRBJ2-1, with 12 positions matching TRBD2. With 3 bases clipped from V and 2 bases from J, the junction kept 2 bases outside the gene matches. Germline CDR1 SQVTM, CDR2 ANQGSEA. There are 15 residues in the CDR3. CDR3 coding DNA: TGCAGCGTTGATCTAGCGGGAGGGGCCTACAATGAGCAGTTCTTC. The encoded protein is CSVDLAGGAYNEQFF.

The CDR3 DNA reads as TGTGCCAGCAGTCCCCGGACAGGGAAGGTTACTGAAGCTTTCTTT. Translation gives CASSPRTGKVTEAFF. The J gene is TRBJ1-1, the V gene TRBV27; 8 bases match TRBD1. V shed 5 bases and J 5 bases; nucleotides not matched to a gene: 10. This CDR3 spans 15 amino acids. Looked up from germline, CDR1 is MNHEY and CDR2 is SMNVEV (reference sequence).

This clonotype was detected only a few times. The rearrangement uses TRBV6-1 and TRBJ2-5; D is unresolved. This CDR3 contains 14 residues. With 5 bases removed from V and 1 base from J, the gap between germline ends came to 11 bases. Germline CDR1 reads MNHNS; CDR2 reads SASEGT. The CDR3 sequence: CASSSHMSQETQYF. The DNA for the CDR3 is TGTGCCAGCAGTTCCCACATGTCCCAAGAGACCCAGTACTTC.

This clonotype was seen only a few times. The rearrangement joins TRBV6-5 to TRBJ1-1; D is unclear. With 2 bases removed from V and 5 bases from J, the gap between germline ends came to 12 bases. This CDR3 is 14 amino acids long. Germline CDR1 is MNHEY and CDR2 is SVGAGI. The DNA for the CDR3 is TGTGCCAGCAGTTACCCCGGACGGTTGACTGAAGCTTTCTTT. Translated, it gives CASSYPGRLTEAFF.

This chain uses TRBV7-9 with TRBJ2-1; D gene uncertain. CDR1 and CDR2 (germline): SEHNR, FQNEAQ (reference sequence). V was pared by 3 bases and J by 4 bases, with 10 bases between. The CDR3 is made up of 14 amino acids. CDR3 DNA: TGTGCCAGCAGCTTTAGGCCTGGGTACAATGAGCAGTTCTTC. Translating gives CASSFRPGYNEQFF. Drawing the rest from reference TRBV7-9 and TRBJ2-1, the complete variable domain is DTGVSQNPRHKITKRGQNVTFRCDPISEHNRLYWYRQTLGQGPEFLTYFQNEAQLEKSRLLSDRFSAERPKGSFSTLEIQRTEQGDSAMYLCASSFRPGYNEQFFGPGTRLTVL.

The chain recombines TRBV6-1 with TRBJ2-4, with a possible D match to TRBD2 (6 bases). V lost 2 bases and J 13 bases, leaving 30 bases between the germline ends. Germline values: CDR1 MNHNS, CDR2 SASEGT. The CDR3 is 18 residues long. Written as DNA, the CDR3 is TGTGCCAGCAGTGAACATCCAGCGGGTGGATTCCTGAAAGGGGCGCAGTACTTC. As protein: CASSEHPAGGFLKGAQYF.

The chain joins TRBV5-1 to TRBJ1-6; maybe TRBD1 (6 bases). The CDR3 is 14 residues long. Germline CDR1 is SGHRS and CDR2 is YFSETQ. V lost 6 bases and J lost 7, with 14 bases in between. DNA for the CDR3: TGCGCCAGCAAGCAAGGACAGCAGAATTCACCCCTCCACTTT. Translation: CASKQGQQNSPLHF.

This chain links TRBV18 with TRBJ2-3, with D tentatively TRBD1 (5 bases). From germline, CDR1 is KGHSH and CDR2 LQKENI. V dropped 8 bases and J dropped 2 bases, with 20 bases sitting between them. The CDR3 consists of 16 residues. The CDR3 is CASRPWGQLFTDTQYF. For the CDR3, the DNA is TGTGCCAGCCGACCTTGGGGCCAGCTATTCACAGATACGCAGTATTTT.

The V gene is TRBV7-8, the J gene TRBJ1-4, with D maybe TRBD1 (5 bases). The CDR3 runs 15 residues. The germline V gene has CDR1 SGHVS and CDR2 FQNEAQ. Trimming pared 5 bases from V and 6 bases from J, leaving 16 bases between. The chain's CDR3 is CASSVEGAVHEKLFF. The CDR3, as DNA: TGTGCCAGCAGCGTGGAAGGGGCAGTACATGAAAAACTGTTTTTT.

This chain links TRBV19 with TRBJ2-7; TRBD1 might be the D (5 bases). V was clipped by 2 bases and J by 3 bases, with 8 bases between them. The CDR3 is made up of 13 amino acids. Germline assignment: CDR1 LNHDA and CDR2 SQIVND (reference sequence). Here the CDR3 DNA reads TGTGCCAGTAGTATATGGCAGGGCTACGAGCAGTACTTC. Translated: CASSIWQGYEQYF.

The table lists this clonotype with a few counts. V and J are TRBV7-2 and TRBJ2-7; 7 bases match TRBD2. The V segment lost 1 base and the J segment 4 bases; nucleotides outside the gene matches: 10. Germline V lookup: CDR1 SGHTA, CDR2 FQGNSA. This CDR3 spans 16 amino acids. As DNA, the CDR3 is TGTGCCAGCAGCTTAGACCCTCGGCGGGAGAGGTACGAGCAGTACTTC. Translated: CASSLDPRRERYEQYF.

This clonotype was counted only a few times. The chain has TRBV15 and TRBJ2-3; 9 positions agree with TRBD1. This CDR3 is 18 amino acids long. Looked up from germline, CDR1 is LNHNV and CDR2 is YYDKDF (reference sequence). J was trimmed by 4 bases and V by 0 bases; bases with no gene match: 11. The DNA of the CDR3 is TGTGCCACCAGCAGAGATATTGTGAAGAGACAGGGGGCAGATACGCAGTATTTT. This encodes CATSRDIVKRQGADTQYF.

This rearrangement joins TRBV28 to TRBJ1-2; D is undetermined. This CDR3 contains 9 residues. Looked up from germline, CDR1 is MDHEN and CDR2 is SYDVKM. The ends were cut back, 8 bases at V and 4 bases at J, with 2 bases in the middle. CDR3 region: CASGYGYTF. The CDR3 DNA reads TGTGCCAGCGGCTATGGCTACACCTTC.

This clonotype was found a few times. The chain combines TRBV6-2 or TRBV6-3 with TRBJ2-5; TRBD2 might be the D (6 bases). V lost 5 bases, J lost 3 bases, and 16 bases lay in between. From germline, CDR1 is MNHEY and CDR2 SVGEGT. This CDR3 is built from 15 residues. In nucleotides, the CDR3 is TGTGCCAGCAGTCAACCCTCGAGACTAGAAGAGACCCAGTACTTC. Translated: CASSQPSRLEETQYF.

The rearrangement joins TRBV29-1 to TRBJ2-7; 9 bases are shared with TRBD1. Germline loops: CDR1 SQVTM, CDR2 ANQGSEA. J lost 3 bases, V lost 6 bases, and 6 bases had no gene match. This CDR3 spans 13 amino acids. The CDR3 sequence is CSVVQGAHYEQYF. The CDR3 nucleotides read TGCAGCGTCGTACAGGGGGCCCACTACGAGCAGTACTTC.

V is TRBV12-3 or TRBV12-4 and J is TRBJ2-7; the D gene could be TRBD1 or TRBD2 (6 bases each). V was pared by 3 bases and J by 7 bases, with 13 bases between. This CDR3 has 13 residues. The CDR3 loop is CASSFGGLGEQYF. The CDR3 DNA reads as TGTGCCAGCAGTTTTGGGGGGCTGGGGGAGCAGTACTTC.

This clonotype turned up a few times. CDR3 DNA: TGCAGTGCTGCTAGGGACGGAAGCCAAGAGACCCAGTACTTC. Translating it yields CSAARDGSQETQYF. The chain combines TRBV20-1 with TRBJ2-5, with D perhaps TRBD1 or TRBD2 (5 bases each). Germline values: CDR1 DFQATT, CDR2 SNEGSKA (reference sequence). V was pared by 5 bases and J by 1 base, with 14 bases between. This CDR3 is 14 amino acids long.

The sample holds a few counts of this clonotype. The V gene is TRBV4-1, the J gene TRBJ2-1, with D possibly being TRBD1 or TRBD2 (5 bases each). The CDR3 covers 14 residues. The V and J ends lost 1 base and 4 bases respectively, with 8 bases between them. Germline assignment: CDR1 MGHRA and CDR2 YSYEKL. CDR3 amino acids: CASSQGDHYNEQFF. DNA for the CDR3: TGCGCCAGCAGCCAAGGGGACCATTACAATGAGCAGTTCTTC.

The chain combines TRBV6-5 with TRBJ1-2; 7 bases match TRBD1. The CDR3 is made up of 13 amino acids. Germline V lookup: CDR1 MNHEY, CDR2 SVGAGI. Germline trimming cut 6 bases from V and 4 bases from J; bases unmatched to any gene: 5. The CDR3 sequence is CASREDRSYGYTF. DNA of the CDR3: TGTGCCAGCAGGGAGGACAGGAGCTATGGCTACACCTTC.

The J gene is TRBJ2-2, the V gene TRBV3-1; the D is unclear. V was shortened by 6 bases and J by 7 bases, with 9 bases between the two germline ends. CDR1 LGHDT and CDR2 YNNKEL come from the germline V gene (reference sequence). The CDR3 spans 12 residues. The CDR3 spells CASSFRGGELFF. The CDR3 bases are TGTGCCAGCAGTTTCCGAGGCGGGGAGCTGTTTTTT. The full variable domain, completed using reference TRBV3-1 and TRBJ2-2, is DTAVSQTPKYLVTQMGNDKSIKCEQNLGHDTMYWYKQDSKKFLKIMFSYNNKELIINETVPNRFSPKSPDKAHLNLHINSLELGDSAVYFCASSFRGGELFFGEGSRLTVL.

CDR3 loop: CASSQLAGYANEQFF. As DNA, the CDR3 is TGTGCCAGCAGCCAACTAGCGGGCTATGCTAATGAGCAGTTCTTC. The chain carries TRBV7-9 and TRBJ2-1; the match to TRBD2 covers 9 bases. Trimming removed 5 bases from V and 7 bases from J; junction bases left unmatched: 9. Germline V gives CDR1 SEHNR, CDR2 FQNEAQ (reference sequence). The CDR3 runs to 15 residues.